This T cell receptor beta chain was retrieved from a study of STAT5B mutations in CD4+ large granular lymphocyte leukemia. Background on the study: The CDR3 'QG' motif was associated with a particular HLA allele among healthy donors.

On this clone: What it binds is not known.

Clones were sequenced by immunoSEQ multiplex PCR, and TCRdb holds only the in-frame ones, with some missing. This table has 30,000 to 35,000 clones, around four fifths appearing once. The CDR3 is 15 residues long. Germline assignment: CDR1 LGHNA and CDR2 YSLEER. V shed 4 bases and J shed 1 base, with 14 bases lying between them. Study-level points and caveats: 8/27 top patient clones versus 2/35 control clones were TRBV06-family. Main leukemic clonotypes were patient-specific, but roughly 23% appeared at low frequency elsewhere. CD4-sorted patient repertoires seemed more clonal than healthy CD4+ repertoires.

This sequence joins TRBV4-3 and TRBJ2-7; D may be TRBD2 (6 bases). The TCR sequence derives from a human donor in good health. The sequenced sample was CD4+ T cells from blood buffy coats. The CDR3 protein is CASSPHRDSSYEQYF. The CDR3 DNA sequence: TGCGCCAGCAGCCCTCATAGGGACTCGTCCTACGAGCAGTACTTC.